Below, 20 T cell receptor beta chains from the same sample are listed, as sequenced in a study of CD8 T cells in Susac syndrome. With random hexamers, reverse transcription was performed on about 0.45 to 1 ug of RNA. TCRdb analysed the immunoSEQ multiplex PCR reads with MiXCR anew, one entry per CDR3 protein. The sample records about 130,000 distinct CDR3 sequences, over 90% being singletons. Specimen: CD4+ T cells from PBMCs. The receptor set was obtained from a human donor in good health.

The V gene is TRBV29-1, the J gene TRBJ1-2; D ambiguous. The germline CDR1 and CDR2 sequences are SQVTM and ANQGSEA. Deletions cut 8 bases from V and 6 bases from J, with 16 bases between. This CDR3 region has 12 residues. The DNA for the CDR3 is TGCAGCAGTCTAGCCCCGCCAGATGGCTACACCTTC. This gives the protein CSSLAPPDGYTF.

This clonotype was found once. This chain joins TRBV20-1 and TRBJ2-7, with 10 nucleotides matching TRBD1. This CDR3 has 17 amino acids. V trimming: 0 bases; J trimming: 7 bases; junction bases outside the gene matches: 15. Germline V gene sequence: CDR1 DFQATT, CDR2 SNEGSKA (reference sequence). CDR3 protein: CSARDEETGGVGGEQYF. The CDR3 DNA follows: TGCAGTGCTAGAGATGAGGAGACAGGGGGCGTCGGAGGGGAGCAGTACTTC.

The genes are TRBV3-1 and TRBJ1-3, with a weak D call TRBD1 (5 bases). The CDR3 contains 15 residues. The germline V gene encodes CDR1 LGHDT and CDR2 YNNKEL (reference sequence). Trimming took off 4 bases at V and 2 bases at J, with 12 bases between the two ends. CDR3 region: CASSPIRQTGNTIYF. For the CDR3, the DNA is TGTGCCAGCAGCCCTATAAGACAGACTGGAAACACCATATATTTT. The variable domain in full, completed from reference TRBV3-1 and TRBJ1-3, reads DTAVSQTPKYLVTQMGNDKSIKCEQNLGHDTMYWYKQDSKKFLKIMFSYNNKELIINETVPNRFSPKSPDKAHLNLHINSLELGDSAVYFCASSPIRQTGNTIYFGEGSWLTVV.

The chain carries TRBV4-1 and TRBJ2-7; no firm D call. This CDR3 is 13 amino acids long. CDR1 is MGHRA and CDR2 is YSYEKL in the germline V gene. Trimming pared 6 bases from V and 6 bases from J, leaving 15 bases between. The CDR3, as DNA: TGCGCCAGCAGTGAACACAGTCGAGGCGAGCAGTACTTC. It is translated as CASSEHSRGEQYF.

The chain couples TRBV6-1 to TRBJ2-3; D uncertain. CDR3 length: 16 amino acids. Between the trimmed V and J ends, which lost 6 bases and 0 bases, there was a span of 16 bases. The V gene's germline CDR1 is MNHNS and CDR2 SASEGT. CDR3 nucleotide sequence: TGTGCCAGCAGCTCTGGTTGGGCAGCAAGCACAGATACGCAGTATTTT. As protein: CASSSGWAASTDTQYF.

The rearrangement joins TRBV4-1 to TRBJ2-3, with 9 nucleotides matching TRBD2. The V gene's germline CDR1 is MGHRA and CDR2 YSYEKL. The V gene end was trimmed by 1 base and the J gene end by 4 bases; junction bases not matched to a gene: 6. The CDR3 is made up of 16 amino acids. The CDR3 bases are TGCGCCAGCAGCCAAGGACTAGCGGAGCCTTCAGATACGCAGTATTTT. This translates into CASSQGLAEPSDTQYF.

The J gene is TRBJ2-5, the V gene TRBV3-1; 9 bases agree with TRBD2. The trim removed 4 bases at V and 5 bases at J, leaving 8 bases unmatched. Per germline, CDR1 LGHDT and CDR2 YNNKEL (reference sequence). The CDR3 is 15 amino acids. CDR3: CASSPSSGNAETQYF. CDR3 bases: TGTGCCAGCAGCCCTTCTAGCGGGAATGCTGAGACCCAGTACTTC.

The chain links TRBV5-1 to TRBJ2-2, with 10 bases identical to TRBD2. The CDR3 is 18 amino acids. The ends lost 4 bases at V and 1 base at J; junction bases unmatched: 10. Per germline, CDR1 SGHRS and CDR2 YFSETQ. The CDR3 is CASSLLAVAGGNTGELFF. For the CDR3, the DNA is TGCGCCAGCAGCCTCCTCGCGGTAGCGGGAGGGAACACCGGGGAGCTGTTTTTT.

J is TRBJ2-5 and V is TRBV18; 7 bases fit TRBD2. The V gene's germline CDR1 is KGHSH and CDR2 LQKENI. V lost 3 bases and J lost 4; bases outside the gene matches: 2. The CDR3 contains 13 residues. CDR3 coding DNA: TGTGCCAGCTCACCTTTAGCGGGAGAGACCCAGTACTTC. Translating gives CASSPLAGETQYF.

This clonotype has only one observation. The J gene is TRBJ1-5, the V gene TRBV19; D is unclear. This CDR3 region has 12 residues. Germline V lookup: CDR1 LNHDA, CDR2 SQIVND (reference sequence). Trimming pared 11 bases from V and 1 base from J, leaving 9 bases between. The CDR3 is CASAGSNQPQHF. The CDR3 DNA follows: TGTGCCTCCGCCGGGAGCAATCAGCCCCAGCATTTT.

This chain connects TRBV7-2 to TRBJ2-5; D possibly corresponds to TRBD1 (5 bases). V lost 5 bases to trimming and J lost 2 bases, with 15 bases between them. This CDR3 has 15 residues. Germline assignment: CDR1 SGHTA and CDR2 FQGNSA. CDR3 bases: TGTGCCAGCAGCGTAGGGGCCGGCAGACAAGAGACCCAGTACTTC. Protein sequence: CASSVGAGRQETQYF.

The chain uses TRBV9 and TRBJ2-5, with 10 bases aligning to TRBD2. From germline, CDR1 is SGDLS and CDR2 YYNGEE. The junction had 7 bases not matched to a gene; V was cut back by 4 bases and J by 4 bases. This CDR3 has 15 amino acids. In DNA form, the CDR3 reads TGTGCCAGCAGCATTCCTAGCGGGAGTGGAGAGACCCAGTACTTC. Amino acids: CASSIPSGSGETQYF.

The chain couples TRBV5-4 to TRBJ2-5; D is unresolved. Germline-derived CDR1 and CDR2 are SGHNT and YYREEE (reference sequence). Trimming stripped 4 bases from V and 0 bases from J, with 13 bases between. The CDR3 is made up of 15 amino acids. This chain's CDR3 is CASSTLGQNQETQYF. The CDR3 coding sequence is TGTGCCAGCAGCACCCTCGGGCAGAACCAAGAGACCCAGTACTTC.

The rearrangement links TRBV2 to TRBJ2-4, with 9 bases matching TRBD2. The CDR3 is 15 residues long. V trimming: 5 bases; J trimming: 9 bases; junction bases outside the gene matches: 11. CDR1 and CDR2 (germline): SNHLY, FYNNEI. The CDR3 DNA reads TGTGCCAGCAGTATCAGTAGCGGGAGTTTTCCCATTCAGTACTTC. Encoded protein: CASSISSGSFPIQYF.

The V and J genes are TRBV28 and TRBJ2-5, with 7 positions matching TRBD1. CDR3 length equals 15 residues. Unmatched junction bases numbered 8, after V lost 0 bases and J lost 7 bases. Germline CDR1 is MDHEN and CDR2 is SYDVKM. Here the CDR3 DNA reads TGTGCCAGCAGTTTATGGGGGACAGCCTCCCGGACCCAGTACTTC. Residues: CASSLWGTASRTQYF.

The chain links TRBV5-4 to TRBJ1-2; possibly TRBD1 for D (5 bases). CDR1 SGHNT and CDR2 YYREEE come from the germline V gene (reference sequence). This CDR3 spans 12 amino acids. The ends were cut back, 6 bases at V and 6 bases at J, with 12 bases in the middle. Here the CDR3 reads CASTSGRNGYTF. The CDR3 region has the DNA TGTGCCAGCACTTCAGGGAGAAATGGCTACACCTTC.

The V call is TRBV3-1, the J call TRBJ2-7; 9 bases are shared with TRBD2. Germline loops: CDR1 LGHDT, CDR2 YNNKEL (reference sequence). CDR3 length equals 15 residues. J lost 6 bases, V lost 3 bases, and 9 bases had no gene match. For the CDR3, the DNA is TGTGCCAGCAGCCACTCCGCGGGAGGGCAGGTCGAGCAGTACTTC. Translation: CASSHSAGGQVEQYF.

V and J are TRBV7-2 and TRBJ2-5, with a possible D match to TRBD1 (6 bases). The CDR3 is 14 residues long. The germline V gene encodes CDR1 SGHTA and CDR2 FQGNSA. V was pared by 7 bases and J by 8 bases, with 20 bases between. This CDR3 reads CASITGTPERTQYF. The DNA of the CDR3 is TGTGCCAGCATCACCGGGACACCCGAGAGAACCCAGTACTTC.

The J gene is TRBJ1-2, the V gene TRBV7-9; the D gene is possibly TRBD1 (5 bases). V was clipped by 0 bases and J by 7 bases, with 15 bases between them. The CDR3 consists of 15 residues. Germline CDR1 and CDR2: SEHNR and FQNEAQ (reference sequence). The CDR3 sequence: CASSLAGAEDGGYTF. The CDR3 bases are TGTGCCAGCAGCTTAGCAGGGGCCGAGGATGGTGGCTACACCTTC.

The rearrangement uses TRBV27 and TRBJ1-1; D possibly corresponds to TRBD1 (6 bases). V lost 10 bases and J 5 bases, leaving 17 bases between the germline ends. Germline-derived CDR1 and CDR2 are MNHEY and SMNVEV (reference sequence). The CDR3 runs 13 residues. The CDR3 spells CATPGGGGTEAFF. The CDR3 DNA reads as TGTGCCACCCCGGGGGGGGGCGGAACTGAAGCTTTCTTT.